Each of the 21 T cell receptor beta chains below was sequenced from the same sample in a study of PD-1 blockade in classical Hodgkin lymphoma. Generated by immunoSEQ multiplex PCR, the TCRdb table keeps only in-frame clones and is missing some. Among 100,000 to 120,000 clones, around 89% were seen once, and the ten largest hold just under 20%. There was relapse after autologous stem cell transplantation in every patient, and there was variation in brentuximab vedotin exposure. The sample in question was peripheral blood mononuclear cells (PBMCs), obtained before the second cycle of nivolumab. The origin of the receptors is a human donor with classical Hodgkin lymphoma.

This rearrangement joins TRBV5-6 to TRBJ1-6; D gene unclear. The length of the CDR3 is 11 residues. The V end lost 6 bases, the J end lost 6 bases, and 4 bases lay between the germline ends. Germline values: CDR1 SGHDT, CDR2 YYEEEE. As DNA, the CDR3 is TGTGCCAGCATCCCTAATTCACCCCTCCACTTT. Protein product: CASIPNSPLHF.

The chain is built from TRBV6-4 and TRBJ2-7; TRBD2 matches at 10 bases. V was pared by 2 bases and J by 3 bases, with 10 bases of the junction left unmatched. This CDR3 spans 17 amino acids. CDR1 is MRHNA, CDR2 SNTAGT, per germline. The CDR3 protein is CASSDMLAGEEVYEQYF. The CDR3 DNA reads as TGTGCCAGCAGTGACATGCTAGCGGGGGAAGAGGTCTACGAGCAGTACTTC.

The rearrangement joins TRBV6-6 to TRBJ1-2; 7 bases line up with TRBD1. The junction had 7 bases not matched to a gene; V was cut back by 5 bases and J by 4 bases. CDR1 and CDR2 (germline): MNHNY, SVGAGI (reference sequence). The CDR3 loop spans 14 amino acids. CDR3 DNA sequence: TGTGCCAGCAGTAACCGGGACAGCCTCTATGGCTACACCTTC. This codes for CASSNRDSLYGYTF.

The chain is built from TRBV7-9 and TRBJ2-7, with D possibly TRBD1 on 6 matching bases. The CDR3 is 13 residues long. CDR1 and CDR2 (germline): SEHNR, FQNEAQ (reference sequence). Deletions cut 5 bases from V and 7 bases from J, with 15 bases between. The CDR3 here is CASSPDRPWEQYF. The CDR3 DNA reads as TGTGCCAGCAGCCCCGACAGGCCTTGGGAGCAGTACTTC. The entire variable domain, with the rest obtained from reference TRBV7-9 and TRBJ2-7, is as follows: DTGVSQNPRHKITKRGQNVTFRCDPISEHNRLYWYRQTLGQGPEFLTYFQNEAQLEKSRLLSDRFSAERPKGSFSTLEIQRTEQGDSAMYLCASSPDRPWEQYFGPGTRLTVT.

In the case of this clone: The junction shows a germline mismatch at one end, possibly a read error. The chain couples TRBV7-9 to TRBJ1-1, with D tentatively TRBD1 (6 bases). The CDR3 has 13 amino acids. Germline lookup yields CDR1 SEHNR and CDR2 FQNEAQ (reference sequence). This chain's CDR3 is CASSLDGTNPNSF. The CDR3 nucleotides read TGTGCCAGCAGCTTAGATGGGACAAACCCAAACTCGTTT.

The CDR3 protein is CASSSAIEAFF. CDR3 nucleotide sequence: TGTGCCAGCAGCAGCGCGATTGAAGCTTTCTTT. This sequence joins TRBV25-1 and TRBJ1-1; D remains ambiguous. V was shortened by 6 bases and J by 7 bases, with 9 bases between the two germline ends. Germline CDR1 and CDR2: MGHDK and SYGVNS. The CDR3 is made up of 11 amino acids.

The J gene is TRBJ1-1, the V gene TRBV20-1; D is undetermined. CDR3 length: 10 residues. Germline V gives CDR1 DFQATT, CDR2 SNEGSKA (reference sequence). Trimming left V 6 bases short and J 7 bases short, with 9 bases between. Here the CDR3 reads CSARQFEAFF. DNA of the CDR3: TGCAGTGCCCGCCAGTTTGAAGCTTTCTTT.

This chain's CDR3 is CASSVAMGPNSEQFF. CDR3 sequence (DNA): TGTGCCAGCAGCGTAGCTATGGGTCCTAATAGTGAGCAGTTCTTC. The V gene is TRBV9, the J gene TRBJ2-1; D is unclear. CDR3 length equals 15 residues. The germline V gene has CDR1 SGDLS and CDR2 YYNGEE. Trimming pared 0 bases from V and 9 bases from J, leaving 16 bases between.

The rearrangement links TRBV4-2 to TRBJ1-1, with D tentatively TRBD1 (6 bases). CDR3 length: 15 residues. V lost 0 bases to trimming and J lost 3 bases, with 11 bases between them. The germline gives CDR1 LGHNA, CDR2 YNFKEQ. The CDR3 sequence is CASSQEAGEDTEAFF. CDR3 DNA sequence: TGTGCCAGCAGCCAAGAGGCAGGGGAGGACACTGAAGCTTTCTTT.

This chain uses TRBV10-3 with TRBJ1-1, with 9 bases fitting TRBD1. Germline V gene data show CDR1 as ENHRY and CDR2 as SYGVKD. Trimming took 6 bases from V and 1 from J; bases not matched to a gene: 3. This CDR3 comprises 14 residues. CDR3 loop: CAIRQDRGNTEAFF. The CDR3 DNA is TGTGCCATCAGACAGGACAGGGGGAACACTGAAGCTTTCTTT.

J is TRBJ2-7 and V is TRBV28; a possible D gene is TRBD1 (6 bases). CDR3 size: 13 residues. Germline V lookup: CDR1 MDHEN, CDR2 SYDVKM. Trimming removed 5 bases from V and 3 bases from J, with 11 bases in between. This chain's CDR3 is CASSHTGNYEQYF. CDR3 coding DNA: TGTGCCAGCAGTCACACAGGGAACTACGAGCAGTACTTC.

The chain links TRBV6-5 to TRBJ2-1; tentatively, D is TRBD1 or TRBD2 (5 bases each). The CDR3 is 13 residues long. Germline CDR1 is MNHEY and CDR2 is SVGAGI. Trimming stripped 5 bases from V and 10 bases from J, with 15 bases between. CDR3 loop: CASSEVRDREQFF. The CDR3 DNA sequence: TGTGCCAGCAGTGAAGTCAGGGACCGCGAGCAGTTCTTC.

CDR3 sequence reads: CAITRTSGRINEQFF. As DNA, the CDR3 is TGTGCCATCACTAGGACTAGCGGGAGAATCAATGAGCAGTTCTTC. The chain couples TRBV10-3 to TRBJ2-1, with 13 nucleotides matching TRBD2. Losses at the gene ends were 7 bases for V and 6 bases for J; bases not matched to a gene: 6. The CDR3 contains 15 residues. The V gene's germline CDR1 is ENHRY and CDR2 SYGVKD.

The genes are TRBV5-6 and TRBJ1-1; TRBD1 is a possible D gene (6 bases). V lost 2 bases to trimming and J lost 2 bases, with 10 bases between them. Looked up from germline, CDR1 is SGHDT and CDR2 is YYEEEE. The CDR3 is 14 residues long. In DNA form, the CDR3 reads TGTGCCAGCAGCTTTCGGGACATTAACACTGAAGCTTTCTTT. Its translation: CASSFRDINTEAFF.

The genes are TRBV7-9 and TRBJ1-5; TRBD1 matches 7 bases. This CDR3 contains 15 residues. Looked up from germline, CDR1 is SEHNR and CDR2 is FQNEAQ (reference sequence). Trimming removed 4 bases from V and 1 base from J; junction bases left unmatched: 4. CDR3 sequence: CASSSRDRSNQPQHF. CDR3 nucleotides: TGTGCCAGCAGCTCCCGGGACAGAAGCAATCAGCCCCAGCATTTT.

In this sample, this clone turned up once. The rearrangement links TRBV10-3 to TRBJ1-1; the D gene is possibly TRBD1 (6 bases). The germline CDR1 and CDR2 sequences are ENHRY and SYGVKD. The ends were cut back, 10 bases at V and 7 bases at J, with 13 bases in the middle. The CDR3 is 11 residues long. The CDR3: CASGGGIEAFF. The CDR3 DNA is TGTGCCAGCGGAGGGGGGATTGAAGCTTTCTTT.

The rearrangement joins TRBV13 to TRBJ2-7; 9 nucleotides match TRBD1. Germline values: CDR1 PRHDT, CDR2 FYEKMQ (reference sequence). V was clipped by 5 bases and J by 7 bases; unmatched bases: 12. The CDR3 loop spans 15 amino acids. CDR3 sequence (DNA): TGTGCCAGCAGCCTGGACAGGGGTAGATATAAAGAGCAGTACTTC. Its protein product is CASSLDRGRYKEQYF.

The sample holds one count of this clone. V gene TRBV19 combines with J gene TRBJ1-1; 9 bases are a match to TRBD1. The CDR3 totals 17 residues. J lost 5 bases, V lost 7 bases, and 17 bases had no gene match. CDR1 is LNHDA, CDR2 SQIVND, per germline (reference sequence). CDR3 in amino acids: CASTEQPGTGMGTEAFF. The DNA of the CDR3 is TGTGCCAGTACCGAGCAACCCGGGACAGGGATGGGAACTGAAGCTTTCTTT. Using reference TRBV19 and TRBJ1-1 for the parts outside the CDR3, the full variable domain is DGGITQSPKYLFRKEGQNVTLSCEQNLNHDAMYWYRQDPGQGLRLIYYSQIVNDFQKGDIAEGYSVSREKKESFPLTVTSAQKNPTAFYLCASTEQPGTGMGTEAFFGQGTRLTVV.

The chain joins TRBV5-1 to TRBJ1-3; D gene ambiguous. The ends were cut back, 0 bases at V and 4 bases at J, with 20 bases in the middle. Germline V lookup: CDR1 SGHRS, CDR2 YFSETQ. The CDR3 covers 18 residues. The CDR3 reads CASSLDGEHAARGNTIYF. CDR3 in DNA: TGCGCCAGCAGCTTGGATGGGGAGCACGCAGCCCGAGGAAACACCATATATTTT.

The rearrangement joins TRBV19 to TRBJ2-7, with 9 bases lining up with TRBD1. Trimming at V came to 5 bases and at J to 7 bases, leaving 12 bases not matched to a gene. There are 15 residues in the CDR3. CDR1 and CDR2 from the germline V gene are LNHDA and SQIVND (reference sequence). This chain's CDR3 is CASSSTGTGQREQYF. CDR3 DNA: TGTGCCAGTAGTTCGACCGGGACAGGGCAAAGGGAGCAGTACTTC.

The chain combines TRBV4-1 with TRBJ2-1; D is ambiguous. The length of the CDR3 is 13 residues. V dropped 1 base and J dropped 5 bases, with 6 bases sitting between them. The V gene's germline CDR1 is MGHRA and CDR2 YSYEKL. This CDR3 is CASSQGKDNEQFF. The DNA of the CDR3 is TGCGCCAGCAGCCAAGGAAAGGACAATGAGCAGTTCTTC.